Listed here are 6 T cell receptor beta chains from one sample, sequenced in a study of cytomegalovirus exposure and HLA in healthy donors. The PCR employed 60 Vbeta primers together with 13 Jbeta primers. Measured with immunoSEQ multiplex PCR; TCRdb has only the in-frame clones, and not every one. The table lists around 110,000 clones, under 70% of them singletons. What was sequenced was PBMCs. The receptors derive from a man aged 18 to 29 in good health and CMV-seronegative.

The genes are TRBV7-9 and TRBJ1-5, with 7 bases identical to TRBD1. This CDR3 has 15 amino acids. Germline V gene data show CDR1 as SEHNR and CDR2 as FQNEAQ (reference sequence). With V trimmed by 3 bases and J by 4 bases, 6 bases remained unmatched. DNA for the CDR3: TGTGCCAGCAGCTTGACAGGGTCAAATAATCAGCCCCAGCATTTT. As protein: CASSLTGSNNQPQHF.

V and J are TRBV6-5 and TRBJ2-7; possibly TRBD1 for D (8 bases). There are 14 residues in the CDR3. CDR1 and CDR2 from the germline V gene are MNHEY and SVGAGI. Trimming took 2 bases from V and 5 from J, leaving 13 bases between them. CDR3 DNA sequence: TGTGCCAGCAGTTACGGACAGGGAGGGGACGAGCAGTACTTC. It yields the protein CASSYGQGGDEQYF.

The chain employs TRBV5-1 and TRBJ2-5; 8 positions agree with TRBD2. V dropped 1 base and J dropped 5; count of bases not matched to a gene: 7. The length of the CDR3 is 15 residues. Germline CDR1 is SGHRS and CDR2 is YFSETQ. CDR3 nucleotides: TGCGCCAGCAGCTTGTCCGGGGGGGCTTTGGAGACCCAGTACTTC. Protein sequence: CASSLSGGALETQYF.

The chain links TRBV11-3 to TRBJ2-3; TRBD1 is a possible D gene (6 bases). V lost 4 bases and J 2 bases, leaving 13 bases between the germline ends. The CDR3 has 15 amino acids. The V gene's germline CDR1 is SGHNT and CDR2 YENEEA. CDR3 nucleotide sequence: TGTGCCAGCAGCTCAGGCAGGGGATACACAGATACGCAGTATTTT. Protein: CASSSGRGYTDTQYF.

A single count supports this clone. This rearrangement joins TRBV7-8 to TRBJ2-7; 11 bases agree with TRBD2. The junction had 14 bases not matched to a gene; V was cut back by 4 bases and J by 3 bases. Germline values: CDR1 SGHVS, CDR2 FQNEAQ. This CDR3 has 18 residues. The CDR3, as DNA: TGTGCCAGCAGCTCGCCACCTGGACTAGCGGGTTCTCTCTACGAGCAGTACTTC. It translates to CASSSPPGLAGSLYEQYF.

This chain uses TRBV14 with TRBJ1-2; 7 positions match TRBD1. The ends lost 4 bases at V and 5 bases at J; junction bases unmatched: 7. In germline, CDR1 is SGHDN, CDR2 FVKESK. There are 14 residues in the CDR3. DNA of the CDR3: TGTGCCAGCAGCCCACTGGGGACAGCGTATGGCTACACCTTC. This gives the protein CASSPLGTAYGYTF.